Listed here are 5 T cell receptor beta chains from one sample, sequenced in a study of blood T cell repertoires in COVID-19. Profiling relied on immunoSEQ multiplex PCR, and the TCRdb table lists in-frame clones only, not all of them. The sample has fewer than 200,000 clones; more than 80% are singletons. Sequenced sample: peripheral blood. These receptors were obtained from a woman aged 80 or older with COVID-19, enrolled during active disease.

J is TRBJ1-2 and V is TRBV29-1, with 9 bases fitting TRBD1. The germline V gene has CDR1 SQVTM and CDR2 ANQGSEA. V was pared by 7 bases and J by 6 bases, with 6 bases of the junction left unmatched. This CDR3 contains 12 residues. CDR3 in amino acids: CSGVGQGNGYTF. The CDR3 DNA is TGCAGCGGGGTGGGACAGGGAAATGGCTACACCTTC.

This clone was seen once. The rearrangement links TRBV27 to TRBJ2-3, with TRBD1 as a possible D gene (5 bases). Germline CDR1 reads MNHEY; CDR2 reads SMNVEV (reference sequence). The CDR3 consists of 12 residues. V lost 8 bases and J lost 6, with 12 bases in between. In nucleotides, the CDR3 is TGTGCCAGCTCATCAGGGTCGGATACGCAGTATTTT. Its protein is CASSSGSDTQYF.

CDR3 DNA sequence: TGTGCCAGCAGCACCCGACAGGGACAAGAGACCCAGTACTTC. Its protein is CASSTRQGQETQYF. The chain is built from TRBV13 and TRBJ2-5, with 7 nucleotides matching TRBD1. The ends lost 5 bases at V and 2 bases at J; junction bases unmatched: 5. CDR3 size: 14 residues. Germline V lookup: CDR1 PRHDT, CDR2 FYEKMQ (reference sequence).

The chain uses TRBV4-2 and TRBJ1-6; 7 bases fit TRBD1. CDR3 size: 14 residues. The V gene's germline CDR1 is LGHNA and CDR2 YNFKEQ. The V gene end was trimmed by 5 bases and the J gene end by 7 bases; junction bases not matched to a gene: 5. The CDR3 DNA reads as TGTGCCAGCAGCAGAGACAGGGCGAATTCACCCCTCCACTTT. Its translation is CASSRDRANSPLHF.

The table lists this clone with a few counts. CDR3 protein: CASSLKLAGVETQYF. The CDR3 DNA reads TGTGCCAGCAGCTTGAAGCTAGCGGGAGTAGAGACCCAGTACTTC. The chain has TRBV7-6 and TRBJ2-5; 10 bases map to TRBD2. J lost 4 bases, V lost 3 bases, and 5 bases had no gene match. The germline V gene encodes CDR1 SGHVS and CDR2 FNYEAQ. The CDR3 runs 15 residues.